This T cell receptor beta chain was sequenced in a study of blood T cell repertoires in COVID-19. As for the study in general: Some COVID-19 samples were acute and others convalescent; all came from the United States, Italy and Spain.

The ends lost 5 bases at V and 5 bases at J; junction bases unmatched: 10. The CDR3 covers 15 residues. Germline CDR1 reads SGHTA; CDR2 reads FQGNSA. In the original analysis: Quantification of nucleated cells was approximated via reference gene primer amplification. Profiling relied on immunoSEQ multiplex PCR, and the TCRdb table lists in-frame clones only, not all of them. V and J calls plus clone size are reproduced from that table; the DNA served to infer D and trimming. The sample has fewer than 85,000 clones, 79% seen once. Sequencing was done on a sample of peripheral blood. The chain links TRBV7-2 to TRBJ2-5, with 8 bases identical to TRBD2. This TCR was sampled from a man aged 60 to 69 with active or convalescent COVID-19. As DNA, the CDR3 is TGTGCCAGCAGCCCAAGGACGGGGGGGTTGGAGACCCAGTACTTC. Translation: CASSPRTGGLETQYF.